One sample yielded the 22 T cell receptor beta chains listed below, sequenced in a study of T cell changes during pregnancy in multiple sclerosis. Sequencing was performed with immunoSEQ multiplex PCR; in TCRdb, only in-frame clones are kept and a portion is missing. The data contain some 60,000 clones, roughly 93% of them singletons. The sample consisted of peripheral blood, taken after pregnancy. These TCRs come from a female donor with multiple sclerosis, enrolled in a pregnancy study.

The CDR3 coding sequence is TGTGCCAGCAGCTTAGAATGGTCTAGCGGCGCCTACGAGCAGTACTTC. Its translation is CASSLEWSSGAYEQYF. The rearrangement links TRBV11-3 to TRBJ2-7; 7 bases agree with TRBD2. The CDR3 extends over 16 amino acids. Trimming removed 0 bases from V and 2 bases from J; junction bases left unmatched: 7. Germline CDR1 SGHNT, CDR2 YENEEA.

This chain connects TRBV11-2 to TRBJ2-7, with TRBD2 matching over 9 bases. Losses at the gene ends were 5 bases for V and 3 bases for J; bases not matched to a gene: 5. Looked up from germline, CDR1 is SGHAT and CDR2 is FQNNGV. The CDR3 loop spans 14 amino acids. The CDR3 sequence is CASSRLAAFYEQYF. The DNA of the CDR3 is TGTGCCAGCAGCAGACTAGCGGCCTTCTACGAGCAGTACTTC.

This clone was counted only a few times. An end of the junction differs from the germline gene, which may be a read error. The CDR3 DNA follows: TGTGCTAGCAGCGTTGACAGGGATTTCTACAATGAGCAGTTCTTC. Translating it yields CASSVDRDFYNEQFF. The chain recombines TRBV7-7 with TRBJ2-1, with 7 bases fitting TRBD1. Per the germline V gene, CDR1 is SSHAT and CDR2 is FNYEAQ (reference sequence). This CDR3 has 15 residues.

The genes are TRBV7-9 and TRBJ2-3; D is perhaps TRBD1 (6 bases). The ends were cut back, 4 bases at V and 2 bases at J, with 19 bases in the middle. Germline V gives CDR1 SEHNR, CDR2 FQNEAQ (reference sequence). There are 17 residues in the CDR3. The CDR3 region is CASSYPKGQGNTDTQYF. CDR3 DNA: TGTGCCAGCAGCTACCCCAAGGGGCAGGGGAACACAGATACGCAGTATTTT. The full variable domain, completed using reference TRBV7-9 and TRBJ2-3, is DTGVSQNPRHKITKRGQNVTFRCDPISEHNRLYWYRQTLGQGPEFLTYFQNEAQLEKSRLLSDRFSAERPKGSFSTLEIQRTEQGDSAMYLCASSYPKGQGNTDTQYFGPGTRLTVL.

The V gene is TRBV7-8, the J gene TRBJ2-1, with D possibly being TRBD2 (5 bases). This CDR3 is 15 amino acids long. The V end was cut by 5 bases, the J end by 5 bases, with 16 bases between. The germline V gene has CDR1 SGHVS and CDR2 FQNEAQ. CDR3 loop: CASSKRGPLHNEQFF. CDR3 nucleotides: TGTGCCAGCAGCAAAAGAGGGCCTCTCCACAATGAGCAGTTCTTC. The variable domain in full, completed from reference TRBV7-8 and TRBJ2-1, reads GAGVSQSPRYKVAKRGQDVALRCDPISGHVSLFWYQQALGQGPEFLTYFQNEAQLDKSGLPSDRFFAERPEGSVSTLKIQRTQQEDSAVYLCASSKRGPLHNEQFFGPGTRLTVL.

J is TRBJ1-5 and V is TRBV2, with a tentative D call TRBD1 (6 bases). The CDR3 runs to 16 residues. Per the germline V gene, CDR1 is SNHLY and CDR2 is FYNNEI. Trimming took off 5 bases at V and 5 bases at J, with 19 bases between the two ends. DNA of the CDR3: TGTGCCAGCAGTCCTTCCGGGACACGAACCGATCAGCCCCAGCATTTT. Amino acid sequence: CASSPSGTRTDQPQHF.

CDR3 nucleotide sequence: TGCGCCAGCAGCTCCTCCAACAGGGGCCCTGAAGCTTTCTTT. Its protein product is CASSSSNRGPEAFF. The rearrangement joins TRBV5-1 to TRBJ1-1; 7 bases align to TRBD1. The CDR3 has 14 residues. Germline V gene data show CDR1 as SGHRS and CDR2 as YFSETQ. After removal of 3 bases from V and 6 bases from J, the junction contained 8 bases not matched to a gene.

The gene calls are TRBV5-1 and TRBJ1-6; maybe TRBD1 (6 bases). Trimming cost V 0 bases and J 9 bases, with 13 bases left between them. The CDR3 loop spans 15 amino acids. Looked up from germline, CDR1 is SGHRS and CDR2 is YFSETQ. The CDR3 here is CASSLAVGGGSPLHF. The CDR3 DNA reads TGCGCCAGCAGCTTGGCCGTAGGGGGTGGTTCACCCCTCCACTTT.

The gene calls are TRBV9 and TRBJ2-5, with D perhaps TRBD2 (5 bases). Deletions cut 3 bases from V and 4 bases from J, with 10 bases between. This CDR3 is 13 amino acids long. Germline-derived CDR1 and CDR2 are SGDLS and YYNGEE. The DNA for the CDR3 is TGTGCCAGCAGCGGCAGGACTGGAGAGACCCAGTACTTC. This translates into CASSGRTGETQYF.

The rearrangement uses TRBV11-2 and TRBJ2-3; possible D gene TRBD1, 6 bases. V lost 4 bases and J 0 bases, leaving 11 bases between the germline ends. Germline V CDR1 and CDR2: SGHAT, FQNNGV. The CDR3 is 15 amino acids. CDR3 sequence: CASSSPGASTDTQYF. The CDR3 DNA reads TGTGCCAGCAGCTCTCCAGGGGCCAGCACAGATACGCAGTATTTT.

The V gene is TRBV30, the J gene TRBJ2-1, with 15 bases fitting TRBD2. The CDR3 is 13 residues long. Trimming removed 6 bases from V and 10 bases from J; junction bases left unmatched: 4. Germline loops: CDR1 GTSNPN, CDR2 SVGIG (reference sequence). The CDR3 coding sequence is TGTGCCTGCTATGGACTAGCGGGAGGGGAGCAGTTCTTC. Protein: CACYGLAGGEQFF.

This clone appeared once. The chain has TRBV7-6 and TRBJ2-2; 11 nucleotides line up with TRBD2. The ends lost 2 bases at V and 0 bases at J; junction bases unmatched: 2. The germline gives CDR1 SGHVS, CDR2 FNYEAQ. CDR3 length equals 17 residues. As DNA, the CDR3 is TGTGCCAGCAGCTTACTAGCGGGAGGCCCGAACACCGGGGAGCTGTTTTTT. Residues: CASSLLAGGPNTGELFF. The complete variable domain, with remaining parts taken from reference TRBV7-6 and TRBJ2-2, reads GAGVSQSPRYKVTKRGQDVALRCDPISGHVSLYWYRQALGQGPEFLTYFNYEAQQDKSGLPNDRFSAERPEGSISTLTIQRTEQRDSAMYRCASSLLAGGPNTGELFFGEGSRLTVL.

The gene calls are TRBV28 and TRBJ2-2; tentative D call: TRBD1 (5 bases). The V end was cut by 10 bases, the J end by 3 bases, with 9 bases between. This CDR3 comprises 12 residues. Germline CDR1 and CDR2: MDHEN and SYDVKM. The CDR3 nucleotides are TGTGCCATAGGGGCCTACACCGGGGAGCTGTTTTTT. Protein product: CAIGAYTGELFF.

J is TRBJ1-2 and V is TRBV19; 9 bases agree with TRBD1. The junction had 12 bases not matched to a gene; V was cut back by 6 bases and J by 4 bases. This CDR3 has 16 residues. Looked up from germline, CDR1 is LNHDA and CDR2 is SQIVND (reference sequence). The CDR3 region is CASSPANRGLAYGYTF. The CDR3 coding sequence is TGTGCCAGTAGCCCGGCGAACAGGGGGCTAGCCTATGGCTACACCTTC. The full variable domain, rest sourced from reference TRBV19 and TRBJ1-2, is DGGITQSPKYLFRKEGQNVTLSCEQNLNHDAMYWYRQDPGQGLRLIYYSQIVNDFQKGDIAEGYSVSREKKESFPLTVTSAQKNPTAFYLCASSPANRGLAYGYTFGSGTRLTVV.

The rearrangement uses TRBV27 and TRBJ2-3; D is unresolved. Germline lookup yields CDR1 MNHEY and CDR2 SMNVEV (reference sequence). The ends were cut back, 2 bases at V and 3 bases at J, with 6 bases in the middle. The CDR3 is 13 residues long. Here the CDR3 DNA reads TGTGCCAGCAGTTTACCTTCGACAGATACGCAGTATTTT. This sequence encodes CASSLPSTDTQYF.

The chain has TRBV14 and TRBJ1-2, with D unclear. V shed 4 bases and J shed 8 bases, with 14 bases lying between them. The length of the CDR3 is 13 residues. CDR1 is SGHDN and CDR2 is FVKESK in the germline V gene. CDR3 DNA: TGTGCCAGCAGCCTCGCCCCTATAAGCGGCTACACCTTC. Its translation is CASSLAPISGYTF.

This chain links TRBV9 with TRBJ2-7; 7 bases line up with TRBD2. J lost 2 bases, V lost 3 bases, and 5 bases had no gene match. The CDR3 is 14 residues long. CDR1 and CDR2 from the germline V gene are SGDLS and YYNGEE. CDR3 sequence reads: CASSGDYGPYEQYF. For the CDR3, the DNA is TGTGCCAGCAGCGGGGACTACGGTCCCTACGAGCAGTACTTC. Based on the CDR3 plus reference TRBV9 and TRBJ2-7, the full variable domain is DSGVTQTPKHLITATGQRVTLRCSPRSGDLSVYWYQQSLDQGLQFLIQYYNGEERAKGNILERFSAQQFPDLHSELNLSSLELGDSALYFCASSGDYGPYEQYFGPGTRLTVT.

The V gene is TRBV6-4, the J gene TRBJ2-3, with D tentatively TRBD2 (7 bases). The CDR3 extends over 15 amino acids. Germline V CDR1 and CDR2: MRHNA, SNTAGT. Trimming left V 0 bases short and J 2 bases short, with 9 bases between. This CDR3 reads CASSDSAGATDTQYF. The CDR3 bases are TGTGCCAGCAGTGACTCCGCGGGGGCCACAGATACGCAGTATTTT.

In this sample, this clone turned up once. The rearrangement uses TRBV29-1 and TRBJ1-6; 8 positions match TRBD1. Losses at the gene ends were 6 bases for V and 3 bases for J; bases not matched to a gene: 4. Germline lookup yields CDR1 SQVTM and CDR2 ANQGSEA. This CDR3 comprises 14 residues. This CDR3 is CSVRTGGYNSPLHF. The CDR3 nucleotides read TGCAGCGTCCGCACAGGGGGCTATAATTCACCCCTCCACTTT. Filled out from reference TRBV29-1 and TRBJ1-6, the complete variable domain reads SAVISQKPSRDICQRGTSLTIQCQVDSQVTMMFWYRQQPGQSLTLIATANQGSEATYESGFVIDKFPISRPNLTFSTLTVSNMSPEDSSIYLCSVRTGGYNSPLHFGNGTRLTVT.

In its sample, this clone was seen once. The chain has TRBV28 and TRBJ1-1; D call uncertain. The germline V gene encodes CDR1 MDHEN and CDR2 SYDVKM. This CDR3 has 13 amino acids. V dropped 3 bases and J dropped 1 base, with 6 bases sitting between them. DNA for the CDR3: TGTGCCAGCAGTTTGTCCCAGAACACTGAAGCTTTCTTT. This translates into CASSLSQNTEAFF.

This clone was observed a single time. This sequence joins TRBV27 and TRBJ2-1; D might be TRBD2 (6 bases). The CDR3 runs to 14 residues. CDR1 MNHEY and CDR2 SMNVEV come from the germline V gene (reference sequence). V dropped 5 bases and J dropped 0 bases, with 8 bases sitting between them. The CDR3 nucleotides are TGTGCCAGCAGTGCCGGGGGCTCCTACAATGAGCAGTTCTTC. Amino acid sequence: CASSAGGSYNEQFF.

This chain uses TRBV15 with TRBJ2-3, with a tentative D call TRBD1 (6 bases). Trimming removed 0 bases from V and 0 bases from J, with 7 bases in between. This CDR3 is 15 amino acids long. The germline V gene has CDR1 LNHNV and CDR2 YYDKDF (reference sequence). The CDR3 spells CATSRDQGSTDTQYF. DNA for the CDR3: TGTGCCACCAGCAGAGATCAGGGGAGCACAGATACGCAGTATTTT.